Here is one T cell receptor (beta chain) with its context. Antigen: not known. J lost 5 bases, V lost 2 bases, and 5 bases had no gene match. The CDR3 loop spans 14 amino acids. Per the germline V gene, CDR1 is SGHRS and CDR2 is YFSETQ. Sample treatment: some 19 received Ad26.COV2.S at low or high dose, single or two shots; a few received placebo; per-sample allocation not given. Sample collection was performed on day 63 after the first vaccine or placebo injection. This specimen belongs to a study of Ad26.COV2.S vaccination and SARS-CoV-2 variants. Study findings and constraints: The study found similar non-spike TCR breadth in vaccine and placebo recipients.

This table comes from immunoSEQ multiplex PCR, and its TCRdb copy is limited to in-frame clones, with some not included. Of about 680,000 clones in the sample, roughly 90% were seen once. This material consisted of peripheral blood, taken in a trial of Ad26.COV2.S vaccine versus placebo. This TCR came from a person aged 18-60 years who received the Ad26.COV2.S COVID-19 vaccine or a placebo. The gene calls are TRBV5-1 and TRBJ2-5; 8 bases line up with TRBD2. The CDR3 nucleotides are TGCGCCAGCAGCTTCTCAGCGGGGGAGGAGACCCAGTACTTC. This codes for CASSFSAGEETQYF.